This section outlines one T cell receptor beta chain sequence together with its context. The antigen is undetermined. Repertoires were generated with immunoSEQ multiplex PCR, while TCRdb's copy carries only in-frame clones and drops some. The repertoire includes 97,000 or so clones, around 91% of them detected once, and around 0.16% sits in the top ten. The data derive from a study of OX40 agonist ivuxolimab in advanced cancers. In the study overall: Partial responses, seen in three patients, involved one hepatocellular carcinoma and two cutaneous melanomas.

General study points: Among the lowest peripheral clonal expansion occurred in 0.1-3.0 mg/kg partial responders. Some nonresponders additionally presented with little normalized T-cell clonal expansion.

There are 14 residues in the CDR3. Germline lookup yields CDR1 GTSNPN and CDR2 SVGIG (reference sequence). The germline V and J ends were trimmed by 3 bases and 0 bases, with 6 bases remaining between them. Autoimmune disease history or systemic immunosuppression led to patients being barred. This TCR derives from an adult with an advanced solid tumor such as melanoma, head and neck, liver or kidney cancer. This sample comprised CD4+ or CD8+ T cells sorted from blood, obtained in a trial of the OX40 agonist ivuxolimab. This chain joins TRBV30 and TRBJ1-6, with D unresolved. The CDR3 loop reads CAWRPSSYNSPLHF. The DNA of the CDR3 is TGTGCCTGGAGACCCAGCTCCTATAATTCACCCCTCCACTTT.